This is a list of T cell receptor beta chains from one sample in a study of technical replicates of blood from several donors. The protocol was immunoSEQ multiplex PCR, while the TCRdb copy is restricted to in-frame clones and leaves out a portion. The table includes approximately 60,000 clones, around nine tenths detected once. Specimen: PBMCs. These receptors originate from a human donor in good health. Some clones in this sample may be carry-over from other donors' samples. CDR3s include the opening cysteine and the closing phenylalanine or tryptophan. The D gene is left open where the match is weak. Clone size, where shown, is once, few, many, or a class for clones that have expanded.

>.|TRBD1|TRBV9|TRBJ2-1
TGTGCCAGCAGCTTCCGGGACAGGGGGAATGAGCAGTTCTTC
CASSFRDRGNEQFF
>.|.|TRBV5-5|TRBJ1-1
TGTGCCAGCAGCTTGGAACCTACGCGGGGAGCTTTCTTT
CASSLEPTRGAFF
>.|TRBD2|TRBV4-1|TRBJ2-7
TGCGCCAGCAGCCAGGAGCTGACGAAGGTTGGACTAGCGGGGGTCTCTTACGAGCAGTACTTC
CASSQELTKVGLAGVSYEQYF
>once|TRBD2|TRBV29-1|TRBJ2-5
TGCAGCGCGGGGGGACAAGAGACCCAGTACTTC
CSAGGQETQYF
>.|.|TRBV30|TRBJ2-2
TGTGCCTGGAGTGTACAGGGAAACACCGGGGAGCTGTTTTTT
CAWSVQGNTGELFF
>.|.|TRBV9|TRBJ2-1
TGTGCCAGCAGCGTAGAACCGGGAGCTCGCAATGAGCAGTTCTTC
CASSVEPGARNEQFF
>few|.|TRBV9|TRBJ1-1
TGTGCCAGCAGCGTAGTCGACACTGAAGCTTTCTTT
CASSVVDTEAFF
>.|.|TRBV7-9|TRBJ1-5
TGTGCCAGCAGCTTAGATCCGAATCAGCCCCAGCATTTT
CASSLDPNQPQHF
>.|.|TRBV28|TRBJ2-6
TGTGCCAGCAGTCCACATAACTCTGGGGCCAACGTCCTGACTTTC
CASSPHNSGANVLTF
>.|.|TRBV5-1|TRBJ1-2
TGCGCCAGCAGCCCCGAAGGGGGTTTTGGCTACACCTTC
CASSPEGGFGYTF
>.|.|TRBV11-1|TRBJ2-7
TGTGCCAGCAGCTTGCACCGGGACTTCGCCTACGAGCAGTACTTC
CASSLHRDFAYEQYF
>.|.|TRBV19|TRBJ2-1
TGTGCCAGTAGTATTGGAAGGAGCTCCTACAATGAGCAGTTCTTC
CASSIGRSSYNEQFF
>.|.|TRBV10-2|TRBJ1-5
TGCGCCAGCAGTGAGCGGTACGGGGGTCAGCCCCAGCATTTT
CASSERYGGQPQHF
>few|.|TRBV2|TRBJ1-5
TGTGCCAGCCATTGGGGGGGGAGCAATCAGCCCCAGCATTTT
CASHWGGSNQPQHF
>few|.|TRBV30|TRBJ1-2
TGTGCCTGGAGTCGTCACATCTATGGCTACACCTTC
CAWSRHIYGYTF
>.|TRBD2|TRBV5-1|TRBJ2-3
TGCGCCAGCAGCCGGGGGGAGGGTACAGATACGCAGTATTTT
CASSRGEGTDTQYF
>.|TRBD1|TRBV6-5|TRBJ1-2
TGTGCCAGCAGTTGGACAGGGGGCTTGGACGGCTACACCTTC
CASSWTGGLDGYTF
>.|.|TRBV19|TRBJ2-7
TGTGCCAGTAGTTCCCGGGTTCCCTACGAGCAGTACTTC
CASSSRVPYEQYF
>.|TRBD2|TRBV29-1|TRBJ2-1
TGCAGCGTTGAACCGAGCGGGGATACCTACAATGAGCAGTTCTTC
CSVEPSGDTYNEQFF
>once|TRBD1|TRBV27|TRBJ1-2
TGTGCCAGCAGATCAGGGTGGGGACAGGGGGCGAGTGGCTACACCTTC
CASRSGWGQGASGYTF
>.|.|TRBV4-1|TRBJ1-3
TGCGCCAGCAGCCAAAATCTAGGCACCATATATTTT
CASSQNLGTIYF
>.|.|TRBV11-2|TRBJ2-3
TGTGCCAGCCGACAGCGCGGCAGCTCTAGCACAGATACGCAGTATTTT
CASRQRGSSSTDTQYF
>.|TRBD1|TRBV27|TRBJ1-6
TGTGCCAGCAGTCGGGGACAGGGTGGTTCACCCCTCCACTTT
CASSRGQGGSPLHF
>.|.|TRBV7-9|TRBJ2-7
TGTGCCAGCAGCCCAGGGGGCGGGAGGGCCTACGAGCAGTACTTC
CASSPGGGRAYEQYF
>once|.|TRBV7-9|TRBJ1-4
TGTGCCAGCAGCCCCGGGGGGTATAATGAAAAACTGTTTTTT
CASSPGGYNEKLFF
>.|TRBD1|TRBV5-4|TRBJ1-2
TGTGCCAGCAGCCACCCTCGACAGGGCGGCTATGGCTACACCTTC
CASSHPRQGGYGYTF
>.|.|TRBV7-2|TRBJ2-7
TGTGCCAGCAGCTTAAGGGAGACGGAGCAGTACTTC
CASSLRETEQYF
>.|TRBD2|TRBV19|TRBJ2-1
TGTGCCAGCAGCGGGGGAACCTACAATGAGCAGTTCTTC
CASSGGTYNEQFF
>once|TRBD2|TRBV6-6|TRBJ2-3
TGTGCCAGCAGTTATTCCGGGACTAACACAGATACGCAGTATTTT
CASSYSGTNTDTQYF
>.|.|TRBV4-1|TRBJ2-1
TGCGCCAGCAGCCACCCGGGTCTAGACTACAATGAGCAGTTCTTC
CASSHPGLDYNEQFF
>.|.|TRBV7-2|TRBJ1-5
TGTGCCAGCAGCTTAGTCTGGGGGGATCAGCCCCAGCATTTT
CASSLVWGDQPQHF
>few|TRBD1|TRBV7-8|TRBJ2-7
TGTGCCAGCAGCGAGGGACAGCTCTACGAGCAGTACTTC
CASSEGQLYEQYF
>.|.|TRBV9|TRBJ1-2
TGTGCCAGCAGCGCCGAACAGGGTAATGGCTACACCTTC
CASSAEQGNGYTF